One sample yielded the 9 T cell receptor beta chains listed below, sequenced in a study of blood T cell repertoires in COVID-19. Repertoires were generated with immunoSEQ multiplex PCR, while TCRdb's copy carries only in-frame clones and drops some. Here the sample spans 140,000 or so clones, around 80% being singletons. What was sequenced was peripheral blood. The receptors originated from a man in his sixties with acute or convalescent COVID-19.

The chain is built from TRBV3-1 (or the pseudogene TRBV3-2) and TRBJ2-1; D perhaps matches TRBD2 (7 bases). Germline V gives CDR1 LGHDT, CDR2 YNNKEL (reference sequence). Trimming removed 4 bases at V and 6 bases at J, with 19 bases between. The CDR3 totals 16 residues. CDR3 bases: TGTGCCAGCAGCCTACGGGGGGCGCTAGGGGTCAATGAGCAGTTCTTC. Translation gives CASSLRGALGVNEQFF.

As DNA, the CDR3 is TGTGCCAGCAAGACATTGCAGGATCCTACCCCAGCACGGTATTTT. This encodes CASKTLQDPTPARYF. V and J are TRBV2 and TRBJ2-3; D is undetermined. V was pared by 7 bases and J by 14 bases, with 28 bases between. Germline assignment: CDR1 SNHLY and CDR2 FYNNEI. The CDR3 has 15 residues.

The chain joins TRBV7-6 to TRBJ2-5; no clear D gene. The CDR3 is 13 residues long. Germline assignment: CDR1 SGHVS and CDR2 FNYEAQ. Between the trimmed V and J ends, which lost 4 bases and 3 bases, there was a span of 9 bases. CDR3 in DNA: TGTGCCAGCAGCTCCAATCCTAAAGAGACCCAGTACTTC. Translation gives CASSSNPKETQYF.

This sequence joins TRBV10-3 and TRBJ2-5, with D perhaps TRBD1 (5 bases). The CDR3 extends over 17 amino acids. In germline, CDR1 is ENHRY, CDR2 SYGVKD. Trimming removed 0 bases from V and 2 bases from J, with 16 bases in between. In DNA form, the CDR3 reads TGTGCCATCAGTGAGTCAGTTGGCAGGGCGAGGCAAGAGACCCAGTACTTC. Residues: CAISESVGRARQETQYF.

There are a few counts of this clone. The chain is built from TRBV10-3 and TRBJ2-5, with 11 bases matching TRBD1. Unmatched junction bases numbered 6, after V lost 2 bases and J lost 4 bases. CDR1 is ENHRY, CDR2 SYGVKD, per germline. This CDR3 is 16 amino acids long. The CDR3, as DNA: TGTGCCATCAGTGAGAAGGGGACAGGGGGGGGAGAGACCCAGTACTTC. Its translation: CAISEKGTGGGETQYF.

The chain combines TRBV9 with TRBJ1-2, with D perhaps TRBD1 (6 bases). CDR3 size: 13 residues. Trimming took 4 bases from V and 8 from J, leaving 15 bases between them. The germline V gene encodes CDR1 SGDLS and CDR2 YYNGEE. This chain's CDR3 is CASSNPTGGGYTF. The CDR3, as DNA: TGTGCCAGCAGCAACCCGACAGGCGGGGGCTACACCTTC.

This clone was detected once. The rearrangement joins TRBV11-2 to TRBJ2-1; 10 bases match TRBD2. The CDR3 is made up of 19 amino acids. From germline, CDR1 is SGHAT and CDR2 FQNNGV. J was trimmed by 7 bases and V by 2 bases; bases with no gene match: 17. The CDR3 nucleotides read TGTGCCAGCAGCTTATTGGCTAGCGGGAGTCCGTCCTGGGGGAATGAGCAGTTCTTC. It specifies CASSLLASGSPSWGNEQFF.

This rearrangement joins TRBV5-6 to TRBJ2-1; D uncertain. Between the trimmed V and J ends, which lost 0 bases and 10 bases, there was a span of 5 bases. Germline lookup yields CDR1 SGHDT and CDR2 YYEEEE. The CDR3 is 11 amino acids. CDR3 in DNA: TGTGCCAGCAGCTTGGCAGTGGAGCAGTTCTTC. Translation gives CASSLAVEQFF.

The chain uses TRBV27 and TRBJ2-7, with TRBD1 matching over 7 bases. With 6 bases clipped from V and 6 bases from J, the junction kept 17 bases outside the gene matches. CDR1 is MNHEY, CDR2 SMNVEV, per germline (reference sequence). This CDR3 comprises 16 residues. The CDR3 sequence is CASRAKRQGIPAEQYF. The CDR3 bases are TGTGCCAGCAGAGCCAAACGACAGGGCATCCCTGCCGAGCAGTACTTC.